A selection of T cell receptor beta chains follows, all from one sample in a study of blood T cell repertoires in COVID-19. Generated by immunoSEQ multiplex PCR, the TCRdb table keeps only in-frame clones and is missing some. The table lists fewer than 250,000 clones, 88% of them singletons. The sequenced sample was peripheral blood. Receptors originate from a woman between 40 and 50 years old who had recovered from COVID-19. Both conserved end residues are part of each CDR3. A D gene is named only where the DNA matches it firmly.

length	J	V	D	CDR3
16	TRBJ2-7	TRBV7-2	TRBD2	CASSSSGDSGSYEQYF
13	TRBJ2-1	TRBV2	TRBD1	CASSGDRENEQFF
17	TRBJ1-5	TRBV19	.	CASSIETGFSFGQPQHF
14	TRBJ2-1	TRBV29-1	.	CSVDGQLNADEQFF
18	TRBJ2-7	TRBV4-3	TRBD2	CASSPTPRRDYQIRLQYF
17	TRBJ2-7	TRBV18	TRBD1	CASSPLQPGTGSYEQYF
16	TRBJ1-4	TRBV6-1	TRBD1	CASSGGQGRLITDWFF
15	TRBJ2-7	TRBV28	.	CASSPRDHKAYEQYF
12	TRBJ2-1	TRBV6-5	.	CASGTSLNEQFF
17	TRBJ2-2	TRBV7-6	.	CASSSQGEASNTGELFF
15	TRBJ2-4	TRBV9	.	CASSVGTIAKNIQYF
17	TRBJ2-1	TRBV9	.	CASSVAASSSPYNEQFF
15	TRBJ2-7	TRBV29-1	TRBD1	CSVEDSGQVPYEQYF
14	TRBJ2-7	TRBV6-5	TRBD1	CASSYTGQVYEQYF
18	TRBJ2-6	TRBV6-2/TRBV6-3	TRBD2	CASSSIPAGVPGANVLTF
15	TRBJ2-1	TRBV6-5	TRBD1	CASKRQGITYNEQFF
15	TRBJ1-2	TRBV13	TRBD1	CASSGKGASEYGYTF
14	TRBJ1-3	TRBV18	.	CASSPGTTGNTIYF
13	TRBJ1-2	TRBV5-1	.	CASSGGESYGYTF
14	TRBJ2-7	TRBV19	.	CASSMTGLSYEQYF
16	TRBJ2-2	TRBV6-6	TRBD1	CASSTRTGVNTGELFF
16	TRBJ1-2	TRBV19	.	CASSIQDTVSVGGYTF
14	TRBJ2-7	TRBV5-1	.	CASSPAGPPYEQYF
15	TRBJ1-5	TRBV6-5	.	CASSYRTPANQPQHF
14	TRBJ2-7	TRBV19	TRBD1	CASSREGAFYEQYF
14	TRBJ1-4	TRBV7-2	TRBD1	CASSLGQGNEKLFF
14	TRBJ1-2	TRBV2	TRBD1	CASRAGQAVYGYTF
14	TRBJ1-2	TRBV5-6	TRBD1	CASSFPDRGYGYTF
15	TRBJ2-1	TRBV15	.	CATSRDRNVNNEQFF
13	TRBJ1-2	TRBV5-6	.	CASSFGRVEDGTF
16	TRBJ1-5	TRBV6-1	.	CASSGAGMPPVQPQHF
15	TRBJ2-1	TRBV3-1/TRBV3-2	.	CASSRDGSSYNEQFF
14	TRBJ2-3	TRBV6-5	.	CASSYETITDTQYF
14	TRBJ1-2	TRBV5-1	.	CASNGLGNNYGYTF
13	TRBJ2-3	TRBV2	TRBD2	CARKREGPDTQYF
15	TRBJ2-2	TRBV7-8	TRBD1	CASSYGTGNTGELFF
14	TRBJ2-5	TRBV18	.	CASSPLPEQETQYF
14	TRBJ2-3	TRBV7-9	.	CASSSGISTDTQYF
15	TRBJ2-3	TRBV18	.	CASSPNRESTDTQYF
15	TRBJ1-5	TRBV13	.	CASSSRGYGNQPQHF
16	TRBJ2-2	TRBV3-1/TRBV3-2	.	CASSPLGEGNTGELFF
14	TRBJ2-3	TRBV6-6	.	CASSYVGVSDTQYF
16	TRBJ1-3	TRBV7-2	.	CASSQSQGNSGNTIYF
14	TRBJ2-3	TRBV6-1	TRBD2	CASSEAGLAGAQYF
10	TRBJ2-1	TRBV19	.	CASGSGEQFF
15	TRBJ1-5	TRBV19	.	CASTVEDSANQPQHF
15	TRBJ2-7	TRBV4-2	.	CASSQVAELTYEQYF
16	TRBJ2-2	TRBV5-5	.	CASSLYSSGGTGELFF
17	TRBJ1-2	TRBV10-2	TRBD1	CASSDRGRGGSNYGYTF
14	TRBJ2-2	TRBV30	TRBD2	CAFKRDYHTGELFF
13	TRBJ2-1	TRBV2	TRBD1	CASSDRVYNEQFF
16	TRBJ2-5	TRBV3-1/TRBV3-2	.	CASSQGQVQVQETQYF
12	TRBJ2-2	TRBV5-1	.	CASSPNTGELFF
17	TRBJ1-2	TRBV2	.	CASSEAPIGQRNHDYTF
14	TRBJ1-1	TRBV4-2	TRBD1	CASSQTDRVPEAFF
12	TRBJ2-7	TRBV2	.	CASRDTSYEQYF
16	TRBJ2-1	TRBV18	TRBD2	CASSPRTSGSVNEQFF
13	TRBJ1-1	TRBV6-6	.	CASSYSSSAEAFF
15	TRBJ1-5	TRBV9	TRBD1	CASSVDTGVNQPQHF